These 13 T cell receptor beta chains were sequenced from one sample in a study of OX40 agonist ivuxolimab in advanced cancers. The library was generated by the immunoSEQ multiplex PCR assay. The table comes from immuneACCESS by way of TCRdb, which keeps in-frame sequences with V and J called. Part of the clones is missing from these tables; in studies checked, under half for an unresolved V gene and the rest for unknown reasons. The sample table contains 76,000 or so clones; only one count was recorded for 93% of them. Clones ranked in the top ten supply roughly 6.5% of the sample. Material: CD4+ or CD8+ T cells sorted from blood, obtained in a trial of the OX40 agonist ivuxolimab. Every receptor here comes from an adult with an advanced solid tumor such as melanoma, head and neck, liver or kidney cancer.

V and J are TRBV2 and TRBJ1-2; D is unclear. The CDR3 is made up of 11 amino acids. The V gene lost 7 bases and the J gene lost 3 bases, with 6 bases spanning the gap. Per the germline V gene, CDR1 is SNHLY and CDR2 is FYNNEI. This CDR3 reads CASITYYGYTF. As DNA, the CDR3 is TGTGCCAGCATCACTTACTATGGCTACACCTTC.

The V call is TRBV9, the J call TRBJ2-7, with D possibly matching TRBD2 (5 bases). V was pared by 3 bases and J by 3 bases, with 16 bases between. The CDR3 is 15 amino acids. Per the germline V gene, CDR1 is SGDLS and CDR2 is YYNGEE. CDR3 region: CASSGSRDTFYEQYF. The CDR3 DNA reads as TGTGCCAGCAGCGGGAGCCGGGATACCTTCTACGAGCAGTACTTC.

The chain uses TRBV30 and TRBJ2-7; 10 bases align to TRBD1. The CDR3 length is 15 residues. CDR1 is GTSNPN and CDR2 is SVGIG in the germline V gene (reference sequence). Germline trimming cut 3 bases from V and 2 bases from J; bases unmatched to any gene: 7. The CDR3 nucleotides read TGTGCCTGGAGGGGAAGGGACAGGGGAGCCTACGAGCAGTACTTC. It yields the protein CAWRGRDRGAYEQYF.

The CDR3, as DNA: TGTGCCAGCACCTCGGGGGACAGTTTCACAGATACGCAGTATTTT. Translated, it gives CASTSGDSFTDTQYF. The chain joins TRBV5-4 to TRBJ2-3; possible D gene TRBD1, 7 bases. The germline V gene encodes CDR1 SGHNT and CDR2 YYREEE (reference sequence). V lost 6 bases and J 2 bases, leaving 16 bases between the germline ends. The CDR3 runs 15 residues.

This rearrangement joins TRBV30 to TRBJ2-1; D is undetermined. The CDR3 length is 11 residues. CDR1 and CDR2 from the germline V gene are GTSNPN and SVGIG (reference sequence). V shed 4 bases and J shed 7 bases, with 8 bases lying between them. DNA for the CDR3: TGTGCCTGGACGGTCGGTAATGAGCAGTTCTTC. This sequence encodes CAWTVGNEQFF.

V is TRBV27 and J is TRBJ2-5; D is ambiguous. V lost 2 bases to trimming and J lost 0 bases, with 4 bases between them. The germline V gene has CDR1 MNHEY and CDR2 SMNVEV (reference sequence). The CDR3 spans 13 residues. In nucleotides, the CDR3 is TGTGCCAGCAGTTTAGCGGACCAAGAGACCCAGTACTTC. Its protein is CASSLADQETQYF.

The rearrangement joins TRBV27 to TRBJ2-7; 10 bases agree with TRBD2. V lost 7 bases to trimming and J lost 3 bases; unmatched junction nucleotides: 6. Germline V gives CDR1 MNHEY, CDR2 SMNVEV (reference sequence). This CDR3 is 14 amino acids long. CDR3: CASKSGGAHYEQYF. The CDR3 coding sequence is TGTGCCAGCAAGAGCGGGGGGGCCCACTACGAGCAGTACTTC.

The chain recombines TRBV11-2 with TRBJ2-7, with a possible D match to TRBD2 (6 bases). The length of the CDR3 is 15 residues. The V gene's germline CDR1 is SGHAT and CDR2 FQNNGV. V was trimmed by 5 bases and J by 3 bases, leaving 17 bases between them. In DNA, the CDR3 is TGTGCCAGCAGCCCCTCCCCGTGGAGGGACTACGAGCAGTACTTC. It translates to CASSPSPWRDYEQYF. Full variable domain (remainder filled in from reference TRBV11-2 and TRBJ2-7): EAGVAQSPRYKIIEKRQSVAFWCNPISGHATLYWYQQILGQGPKLLIQFQNNGVVDDSQLPKDRFSAERLKGVDSTLKIQPAKLEDSAVYLCASSPSPWRDYEQYFGPGTRLTVT.

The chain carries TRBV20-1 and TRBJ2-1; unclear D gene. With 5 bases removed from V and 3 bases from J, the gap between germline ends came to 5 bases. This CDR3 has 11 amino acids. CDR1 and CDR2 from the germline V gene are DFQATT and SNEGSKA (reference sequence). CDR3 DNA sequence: TGCAGTGCTTGGGACTACAATGAGCAGTTCTTC. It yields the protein CSAWDYNEQFF.

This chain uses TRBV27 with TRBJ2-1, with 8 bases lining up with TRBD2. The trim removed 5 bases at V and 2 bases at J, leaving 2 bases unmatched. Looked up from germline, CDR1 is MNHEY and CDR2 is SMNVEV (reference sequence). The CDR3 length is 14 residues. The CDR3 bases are TGTGCCAGCAGTGCGGGGGGACCCTACAATGAGCAGTTCTTC. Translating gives CASSAGGPYNEQFF.

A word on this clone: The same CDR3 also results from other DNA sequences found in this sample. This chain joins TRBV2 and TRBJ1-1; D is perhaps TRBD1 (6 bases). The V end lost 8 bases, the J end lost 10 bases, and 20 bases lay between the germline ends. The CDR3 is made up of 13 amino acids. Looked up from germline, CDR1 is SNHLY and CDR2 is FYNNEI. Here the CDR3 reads CASSRGGAGVAFF. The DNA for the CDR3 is TGTGCCAGCTCACGTGGGGGGGCAGGGGTAGCTTTCTTT.

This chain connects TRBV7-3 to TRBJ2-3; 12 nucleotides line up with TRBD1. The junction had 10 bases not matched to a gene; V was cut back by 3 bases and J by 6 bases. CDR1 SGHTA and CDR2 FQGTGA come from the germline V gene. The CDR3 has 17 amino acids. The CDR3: CASSFLGQGAEGDTQYF. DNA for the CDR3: TGTGCCAGCAGCTTTTTGGGACAGGGGGCAGAGGGGGATACGCAGTATTTT.

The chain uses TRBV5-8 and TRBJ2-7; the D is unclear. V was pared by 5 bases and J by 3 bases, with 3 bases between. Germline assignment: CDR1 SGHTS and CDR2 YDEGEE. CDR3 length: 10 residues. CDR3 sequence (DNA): TGTGCCAGCAGTTTCTACGAGCAGTACTTC. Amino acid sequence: CASSFYEQYF.